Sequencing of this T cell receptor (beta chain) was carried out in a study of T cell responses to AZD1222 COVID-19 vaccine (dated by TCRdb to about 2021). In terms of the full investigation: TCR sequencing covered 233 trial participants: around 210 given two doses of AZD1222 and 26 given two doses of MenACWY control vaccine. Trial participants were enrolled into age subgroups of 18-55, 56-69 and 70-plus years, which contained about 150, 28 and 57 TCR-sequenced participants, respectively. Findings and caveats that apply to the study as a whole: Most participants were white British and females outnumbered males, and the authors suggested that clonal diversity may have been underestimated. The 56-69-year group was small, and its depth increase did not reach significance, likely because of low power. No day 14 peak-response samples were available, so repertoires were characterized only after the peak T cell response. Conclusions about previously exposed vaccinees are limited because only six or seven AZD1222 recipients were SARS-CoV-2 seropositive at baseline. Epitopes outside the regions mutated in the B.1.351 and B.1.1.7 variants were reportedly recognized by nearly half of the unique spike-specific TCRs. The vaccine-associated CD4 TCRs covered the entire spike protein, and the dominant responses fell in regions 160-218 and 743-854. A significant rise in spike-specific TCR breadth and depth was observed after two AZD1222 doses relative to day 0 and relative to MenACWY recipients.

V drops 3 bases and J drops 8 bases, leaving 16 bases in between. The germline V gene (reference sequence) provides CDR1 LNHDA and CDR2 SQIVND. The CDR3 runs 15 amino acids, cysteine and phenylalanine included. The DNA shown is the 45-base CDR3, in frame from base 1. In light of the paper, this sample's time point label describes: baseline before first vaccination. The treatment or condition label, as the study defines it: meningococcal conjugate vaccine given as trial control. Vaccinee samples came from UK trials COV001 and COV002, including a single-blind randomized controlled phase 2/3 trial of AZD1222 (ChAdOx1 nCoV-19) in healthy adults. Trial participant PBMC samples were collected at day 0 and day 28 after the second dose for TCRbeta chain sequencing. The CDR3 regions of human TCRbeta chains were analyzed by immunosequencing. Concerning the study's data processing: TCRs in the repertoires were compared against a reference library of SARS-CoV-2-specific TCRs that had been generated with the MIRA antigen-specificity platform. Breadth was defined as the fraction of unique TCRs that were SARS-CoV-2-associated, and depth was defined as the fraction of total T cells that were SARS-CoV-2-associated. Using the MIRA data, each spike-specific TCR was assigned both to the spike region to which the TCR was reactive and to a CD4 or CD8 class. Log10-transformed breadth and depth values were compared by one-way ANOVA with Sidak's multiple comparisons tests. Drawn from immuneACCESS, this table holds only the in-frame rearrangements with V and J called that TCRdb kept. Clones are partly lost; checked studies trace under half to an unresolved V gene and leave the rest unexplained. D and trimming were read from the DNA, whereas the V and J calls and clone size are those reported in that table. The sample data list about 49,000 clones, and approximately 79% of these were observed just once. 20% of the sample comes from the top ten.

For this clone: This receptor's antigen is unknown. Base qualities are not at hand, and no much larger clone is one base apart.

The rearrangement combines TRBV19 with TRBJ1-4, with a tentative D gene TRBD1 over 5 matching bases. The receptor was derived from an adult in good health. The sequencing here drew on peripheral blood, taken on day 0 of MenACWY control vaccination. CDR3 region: CASSIPSGAREKLFF. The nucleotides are TGTGCCAGTAGTATCCCAAGCGGGGCACGCGAAAAACTGTTTTTT. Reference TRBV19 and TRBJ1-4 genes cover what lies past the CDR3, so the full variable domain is DGGITQSPKYLFRKEGQNVTLSCEQNLNHDAMYWYRQDPGQGLRLIYYSQIVNDFQKGDIAEGYSVSREKKESFPLTVTSAQKNPTAFYLCASSIPSGAREKLFFGSGTQLSVL.